These T cell receptor beta chains were read from a single sample in a study of blood T cell repertoires in COVID-19. Only in-frame clones appear in the TCRdb table, and some are missing; sequencing was by immunoSEQ multiplex PCR. Counted here are 390,000 or so clones, more than 75% occurring once; the ten biggest clones make up roughly a tenth. The sequencing sample was made of peripheral blood. Receptors originate from a woman in her 30s with COVID-19, enrolled during active disease. The CDR3 runs from the conserved cysteine through the conserved F or W. A D gene is named only where the DNA matches it firmly. Clone sizes are given selectively: once, few, many, or a class where the clone is expanded.

j_call: TRBJ1-1; d_call: TRBD1; v_call: TRBV5-4; clone_size: .; cdr3_nt: TGTGCCAGCAGTTCTGGGACAGGCCTGAACACTGAAGCTTTCTTT; cdr3_aa: CASSSGTGLNTEAFF
j_call: TRBJ1-1; d_call: .; v_call: TRBV5-5; clone_size: .; cdr3_nt: TGTGCCAGCAGCTTAACCCTCCCGCCGGGACAGAACACTGAAGCTTTCTTT; cdr3_aa: CASSLTLPPGQNTEAFF
j_call: TRBJ2-7; d_call: .; v_call: TRBV4-1; clone_size: .; cdr3_nt: TGCGCCAGCAGCCAAGAAGGGACTGGCCCCTCCTACGAGCAGTACTTC; cdr3_aa: CASSQEGTGPSYEQYF
j_call: TRBJ1-1; d_call: .; v_call: TRBV4-1; clone_size: once; cdr3_nt: TGCGCCAGCAGCCACCCGGCGGTGAACACTGAAGCTTTCTTT; cdr3_aa: CASSHPAVNTEAFF
j_call: TRBJ1-2; d_call: .; v_call: TRBV6-4; clone_size: few; cdr3_nt: TGTGCCAGCAGAACACAGGGTGGTGGCTACACCTTC; cdr3_aa: CASRTQGGGYTF
j_call: TRBJ2-1; d_call: TRBD2; v_call: TRBV11-1; clone_size: few; cdr3_nt: TGTGCCAGCAGCACCCGGGACTACCTGTTCTTC; cdr3_aa: CASSTRDYLFF
j_call: TRBJ1-2; d_call: .; v_call: TRBV5-5; clone_size: .; cdr3_nt: TGTGCCAGCAGCTTGGTACAGCTTAACTATGGCTACACCTTC; cdr3_aa: CASSLVQLNYGYTF
j_call: TRBJ2-3; d_call: TRBD1; v_call: TRBV11-3; clone_size: .; cdr3_nt: TGTGCCAGCAGCCCTTTTGGACAGGGCGCAGATACGCAGTATTTT; cdr3_aa: CASSPFGQGADTQYF
j_call: TRBJ1-3; d_call: .; v_call: TRBV12-3/TRBV12-4; clone_size: .; cdr3_nt: TGTGCCAGCACCCTCCTGACGGGGAACACCATATATTTT; cdr3_aa: CASTLLTGNTIYF
j_call: TRBJ2-1; d_call: TRBD2; v_call: TRBV7-6; clone_size: .; cdr3_nt: TGTGCCAGCAGCTTAGAAGCGGGAAGCTCCTACAATGAGCAGTTCTTC; cdr3_aa: CASSLEAGSSYNEQFF
j_call: TRBJ1-6; d_call: TRBD1; v_call: TRBV7-9; clone_size: .; cdr3_nt: TGTGCCAGCACCGGACAGGCTCATTCACCCCTCCACTTT; cdr3_aa: CASTGQAHSPLHF
j_call: TRBJ2-6; d_call: .; v_call: TRBV4-1; clone_size: .; cdr3_nt: TGCGCCAGCAGCCAAGAAAGGTTACGGGCCCGGGGCTCTGGGGCCAACGTCCTGACTTTC; cdr3_aa: CASSQERLRARGSGANVLTF
j_call: TRBJ1-3; d_call: .; v_call: TRBV19; clone_size: .; cdr3_nt: TGTGCCAGTAGCCGGGACTACCCCTCTGGAAACACCATATATTTT; cdr3_aa: CASSRDYPSGNTIYF
j_call: TRBJ2-3; d_call: TRBD1; v_call: TRBV30; clone_size: .; cdr3_nt: TGTGCCTGGAGTCGGACAGGGGGTAAAGATACGCAGTATTTT; cdr3_aa: CAWSRTGGKDTQYF
j_call: TRBJ1-1; d_call: TRBD1; v_call: TRBV7-3; clone_size: few; cdr3_nt: TGTGCCAGCAGCTTAACGAAACAGGGGTCAACTGGGGCTTTCTTT; cdr3_aa: CASSLTKQGSTGAFF
j_call: TRBJ2-7; d_call: .; v_call: TRBV7-2; clone_size: .; cdr3_nt: TGTGCCAGCAGCTTGGGCAGGGAGGACGAGCAGTACTTC; cdr3_aa: CASSLGREDEQYF
j_call: TRBJ2-7; d_call: TRBD1; v_call: TRBV4-1; clone_size: .; cdr3_nt: TGCGCCAGCAGCCGTCAGCCCGGGACAGGCTCCTACGAGCAGTACTTC; cdr3_aa: CASSRQPGTGSYEQYF
j_call: TRBJ2-1; d_call: .; v_call: TRBV7-2; clone_size: .; cdr3_nt: TGTGCCAGCAGCACGGACAGTAGATATGAGCAGTTCTTC; cdr3_aa: CASSTDSRYEQFF
j_call: TRBJ1-5; d_call: .; v_call: TRBV5-5; clone_size: .; cdr3_nt: TGTGCCAGCAGCGAAGACACGGGAGGCTTTCAGCCCCAGCATTTT; cdr3_aa: CASSEDTGGFQPQHF
j_call: TRBJ2-7; d_call: .; v_call: TRBV4-1; clone_size: few; cdr3_nt: TGCGCCAGCAGCTTAAGTTCCCCCCCAGGGGCGTACGAGCAGTACTTC; cdr3_aa: CASSLSSPPGAYEQYF
j_call: TRBJ2-1; d_call: .; v_call: TRBV24-1; clone_size: .; cdr3_nt: TGTGCCACCAGTGATTTTACCAGGGGGGACAATGAGCAGTTCTTC; cdr3_aa: CATSDFTRGDNEQFF
j_call: TRBJ2-7; d_call: .; v_call: TRBV5-1; clone_size: .; cdr3_nt: TGCGCCAGCAGCGCAGGATCGGTGGAGCAGTACTTC; cdr3_aa: CASSAGSVEQYF
j_call: TRBJ1-1; d_call: TRBD1; v_call: TRBV4-1; clone_size: few; cdr3_nt: TGCGCCAGCAGCCGGACGACAGGGGGTTTTACTGAAGCTTTCTTT; cdr3_aa: CASSRTTGGFTEAFF
j_call: TRBJ2-2; d_call: .; v_call: TRBV6-5; clone_size: .; cdr3_nt: TGTGCCAGCAGTTACACAGCCCCCCACGGGGAGCTGTTTTTT; cdr3_aa: CASSYTAPHGELFF
j_call: TRBJ1-1; d_call: TRBD1; v_call: TRBV4-2; clone_size: .; cdr3_nt: TGTGCCAGCAGCCAAGATTCCGGCCGGGGACAGGGAAAAACTGAAGCTTTCTTT; cdr3_aa: CASSQDSGRGQGKTEAFF
j_call: TRBJ1-6; d_call: .; v_call: TRBV10-3; clone_size: .; cdr3_nt: TGTGCCATCAGTGGGCATAATTCACCCCTCCACTTT; cdr3_aa: CAISGHNSPLHF
j_call: TRBJ2-7; d_call: .; v_call: TRBV24-1; clone_size: .; cdr3_nt: TGTGCCGCTGGACATACCAGCTCCTACGAGCAGTACTTC; cdr3_aa: CAAGHTSSYEQYF
j_call: TRBJ2-2; d_call: .; v_call: TRBV24-1; clone_size: .; cdr3_nt: TGTGCCACCAGTGATTACCGGGAGCCGGGCACCGGGGAGCTGTTTTTT; cdr3_aa: CATSDYREPGTGELFF
j_call: TRBJ2-7; d_call: .; v_call: TRBV9; clone_size: .; cdr3_nt: TGTGCCAGCAGCGTAGACTCAGGGGAAGGGTACGAGCAGTACTTC; cdr3_aa: CASSVDSGEGYEQYF
j_call: TRBJ1-4; d_call: .; v_call: TRBV30; clone_size: .; cdr3_nt: TGTGCCTGGGGAATGGACTTTTATGAAAAACTGTTTTTT; cdr3_aa: CAWGMDFYEKLFF
j_call: TRBJ2-3; d_call: TRBD1; v_call: TRBV28; clone_size: .; cdr3_nt: TGTGCCAGCAGTCTAAGGGGGCAGACTCTCCCTAGCACAGATACGCAGTATTTT; cdr3_aa: CASSLRGQTLPSTDTQYF
j_call: TRBJ2-7; d_call: TRBD1; v_call: TRBV7-6; clone_size: .; cdr3_nt: TGTGCCAGCAGCTCCTACCCGGGACAGGGCCCCAATAGCTCCTACGAGCAGTACTTC; cdr3_aa: CASSSYPGQGPNSSYEQYF
j_call: TRBJ1-2; d_call: .; v_call: TRBV5-1; clone_size: once; cdr3_nt: TGCGCCAGCAGCTTTGACAGCTTCGCCTATGGCTACACCTTC; cdr3_aa: CASSFDSFAYGYTF